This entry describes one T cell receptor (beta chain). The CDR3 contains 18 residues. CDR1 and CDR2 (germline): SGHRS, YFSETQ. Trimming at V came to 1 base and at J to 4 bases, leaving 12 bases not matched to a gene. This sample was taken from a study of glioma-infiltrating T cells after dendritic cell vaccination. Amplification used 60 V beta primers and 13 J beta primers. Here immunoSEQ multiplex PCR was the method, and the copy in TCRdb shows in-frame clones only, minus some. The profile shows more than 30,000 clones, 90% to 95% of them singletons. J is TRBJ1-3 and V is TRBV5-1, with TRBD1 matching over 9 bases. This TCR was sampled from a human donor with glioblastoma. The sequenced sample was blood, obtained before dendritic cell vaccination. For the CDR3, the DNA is TGCGCCAGCAGCTTGAAGGGACAGGGTGACCCAAGCGGAAACACCATATATTTT. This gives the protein CASSLKGQGDPSGNTIYF.